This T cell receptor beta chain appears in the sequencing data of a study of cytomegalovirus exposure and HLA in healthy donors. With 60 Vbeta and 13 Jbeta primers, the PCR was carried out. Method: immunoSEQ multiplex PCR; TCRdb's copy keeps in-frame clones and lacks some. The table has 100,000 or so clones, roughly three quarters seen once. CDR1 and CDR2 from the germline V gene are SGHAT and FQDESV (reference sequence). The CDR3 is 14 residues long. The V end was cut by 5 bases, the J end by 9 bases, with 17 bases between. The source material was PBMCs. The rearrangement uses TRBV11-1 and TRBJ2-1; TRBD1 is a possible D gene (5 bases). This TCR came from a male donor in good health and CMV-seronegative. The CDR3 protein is CASSPRRVGAEQFF. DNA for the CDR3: TGTGCCAGCAGCCCGCGGAGAGTAGGGGCTGAGCAGTTCTTC.